These 11 T cell receptor beta chains were sequenced from one sample in a study of T cells in Graves' hyperthyroidism and ophthalmopathy (dated by TCRdb to about 2019). To prepare the library, multiplex PCR was applied. This sample was sequenced with an Illumina HiSeq 2000. Amplification of TCR beta CDR3 regions was carried out from RNA transcripts. The TCR CDR3 was subjected to a first round of RT-PCR using the HTBI primer set and the Qiagen OneStep RT-PCR kit. TCRdb reanalyzed the raw reads on its own, using fastp at Q25 for trimming and MiXCR for clone calling, and kept in-frame beta chains. Rows are unified per CDR3 protein, each entry keeping the most common DNA and genes. The sample table lists 360,000 or so distinct CDR3 sequences, 13% to 15% of them with a count of one. The top ten clonotypes cover under 25% of the sample. Sample: blood. These receptors originate from a woman aged 55-75 years with Graves' ophthalmopathy.

This clonotype has more than one count but fewer than ten. CDR3: CASSYTLQGLNSPLHF. The CDR3 region has the DNA TGTGCCAGCAGTTATACGCTACAGGGTTTGAATTCACCCCTCCACTTT. The chain recombines TRBV6-1 with TRBJ1-6, with D possibly matching TRBD1 (6 bases). Germline V CDR1 and CDR2: MNHNS, SASEGT. CDR3 length: 16 amino acids. V shed 5 bases and J shed 7 bases, with 18 bases lying between them.

The rearrangement links TRBV5-1 to TRBJ2-7; D unclear. This CDR3 spans 13 amino acids. Germline CDR1 is SGHRS and CDR2 is YFSETQ. Trimming pared 0 bases from V and 6 bases from J, leaving 10 bases between. The DNA of the CDR3 is TGCGCCAGCAGCTTGGGGTCAGGCTTCGAGCAGTACTTC. This sequence encodes CASSLGSGFEQYF.

This clonotype was found many times. The chain carries TRBV11-1 and TRBJ2-7; D may be TRBD2 (5 bases). CDR1 SGHAT and CDR2 FQDESV come from the germline V gene (reference sequence). The CDR3 is made up of 15 amino acids. The V gene lost 4 bases and the J gene lost 5 bases, with 18 bases spanning the gap. CDR3 sequence: CASSSTPGGSDEQYF. The CDR3 nucleotides are TGTGCCAGCAGCTCCACACCTGGAGGTTCGGACGAGCAGTACTTC.

This clonotype was picked up many times. V and J are TRBV20-1 and TRBJ1-2, with TRBD1 matching 10 bases. V was pared by 4 bases and J by 8 bases, with 13 bases of the junction left unmatched. Germline CDR1 DFQATT, CDR2 SNEGSKA (reference sequence). The CDR3 has 15 amino acids. The CDR3: CSAKGTADRGSGYTF. In DNA form, the CDR3 reads TGCAGTGCTAAGGGAACCGCGGACAGGGGGTCGGGCTACACCTTC.

This clonotype was counted between two and nine times. The chain carries TRBV4-1 and TRBJ2-7; D might be TRBD1 (5 bases). Between the trimmed V and J ends, which lost 6 bases and 0 bases, there was a span of 12 bases. The CDR3 has 14 amino acids. Germline values: CDR1 MGHRA, CDR2 YSYEKL. CDR3 DNA: TGCGCCAGCAGAACTGACAGTACCTCCTACGAGCAGTACTTC. It yields the protein CASRTDSTSYEQYF.

The table lists this clonotype with many counts. The rearrangement joins TRBV2 to TRBJ2-1; D is perhaps TRBD2 (6 bases). V dropped 1 base and J dropped 15 bases, with 16 bases sitting between them. This CDR3 contains 13 residues. Germline V gene lookup returns CDR1 SNHLY and CDR2 FYNNEI. The CDR3 DNA reads as TGTGCCAGCAGTGAAGGGACTACCCTCTCTTCGTTCTTC. It specifies CASSEGTTLSSFF.

This clonotype occurred many times. The genes are TRBV11-2 and TRBJ2-3; possibly TRBD2 for D (6 bases). Germline assignment: CDR1 SGHAT and CDR2 FQNNGV. Trimming took 5 bases from V and 7 from J, leaving 19 bases between them. CDR3 length: 15 amino acids. The CDR3 DNA follows: TGTGCCAGCAGCGACCGGGACTTTCGTCTCTATACGCAGTATTTT. Translating it yields CASSDRDFRLYTQYF.

This clonotype was recorded many times. V and J are TRBV5-6 and TRBJ2-7; D is perhaps TRBD1 or TRBD2 (6 bases each). Trimming cost V 1 base and J 4 bases, with 15 bases left between them. CDR3 length: 15 amino acids. Germline V gives CDR1 SGHDT, CDR2 YYEEEE. In DNA form, the CDR3 reads TGTGCCAGCAGCTTGAGGGGGTGGGACTCTTACGAGCAGTACTTC. Its protein product is CASSLRGWDSYEQYF.

This clonotype was counted a few times. The rearrangement uses TRBV7-9 and TRBJ2-7; 12 bases match TRBD2. The CDR3 sequence is 16 residues long. The V gene's germline CDR1 is SEHNR and CDR2 FQNEAQ (reference sequence). V lost 1 base, J lost 2 bases, and 3 bases stayed unmatched. The CDR3 loop is CASSLVLAGGTYEQYF. The CDR3 DNA is TGTGCCAGCAGCTTAGTACTAGCGGGAGGTACCTACGAGCAGTACTTC.

V gene TRBV15 combines with J gene TRBJ2-1, with D perhaps matching TRBD1 or TRBD2 (6 bases each). V gave up 6 bases and J gave up 12 bases, with 18 bases separating them. The CDR3 runs to 13 residues. Germline V lookup: CDR1 LNHNV, CDR2 YYDKDF (reference sequence). DNA of the CDR3: TGTGCCACCAGTCGGGACTCGTTAGGGGGGCAGTTCTTC. It yields the protein CATSRDSLGGQFF.

The sample holds a few counts of this clonotype. This chain links TRBV9 with TRBJ2-3, with 9 nucleotides matching TRBD2. Germline assignment: CDR1 SGDLS and CDR2 YYNGEE. The V segment lost 0 bases and the J segment 4 bases; nucleotides outside the gene matches: 3. The CDR3 has 15 amino acids. The CDR3 sequence is CASSVEGGRADTQYF. The CDR3 coding sequence is TGTGCCAGCAGCGTAGAGGGCGGGAGGGCAGATACGCAGTATTTT.